The subject of this entry is one T cell receptor (beta chain). Antigen unknown. The sample comes from a study of regulatory T cells. Primers: 52 TRBV forward and 13 TRBJ reverse. The data were produced by immunoSEQ multiplex PCR, yet TCRdb's version contains in-frame clones alone and is incomplete. The sample records 20,000 to 25,000 clones, approximately 94% being singletons. The CDR3 sequence is 11 residues long. The V gene lost 8 bases and the J gene lost 10 bases, with 14 bases spanning the gap. Germline V gives CDR1 MNHNS, CDR2 SASEGT. Broader study findings: In patients, unique TRB V-J pairs were restricted and V/J usage skewed, especially in Tregs.

The rearrangement joins TRBV6-1 to TRBJ1-1; possible D gene TRBD1, 6 bases. The sequenced material came from CD8+ T cells sorted from blood. This TCR derives from a child younger than 10 with CD3G deficiency. The CDR3 bases are TGTGCCAGCGGGGGCGGGATGAGAGCTTTCTTT. Its translation: CASGGGMRAFF.